Shown below are 17 T cell receptor beta chains from a single sample sequenced in a study of shared clonotypes between healthy human individuals (dated by TCRdb to 2019 to 2021). Receptor libraries were prepared by the immunoSEQ multiplex PCR assay. The clones in this table, taken by TCRdb from immuneACCESS, are in-frame only. Not every clone is retained; where verified, under half of the shortfall comes from an unresolved V gene, and the cause of the rest is unknown. The sample data list more than 1,200,000 clones, and roughly 98.5% of these were observed just once. The ten top clones hold 0.36% of the sample. Sequencing input: naive CD4+ T cells sorted from blood. The cell subset or site label here, explained by the study, means: CD45RA+ positively selected. The receptors originated from a man between 25 and 39 years old in good health.

The genes are TRBV6-1 and TRBJ2-7, with TRBD2 matching over 10 bases. There are 17 residues in the CDR3. Trimming cost V 4 bases and J 6 bases; bases outside gene matches: 15. Germline V gene lookup returns CDR1 MNHNS and CDR2 SASEGT. CDR3 nucleotide sequence: TGTGCCAGCAGTGTCTCTAGCGGGAGATTGGGGGCCGGCGAGCAGTACTTC. Protein sequence: CASSVSSGRLGAGEQYF.

This chain uses TRBV15 with TRBJ2-1; unclear D gene. Germline CDR1 reads LNHNV; CDR2 reads YYDKDF (reference sequence). Deletions cut 3 bases from V and 8 bases from J, with 5 bases between. The CDR3 runs 11 residues. The CDR3 loop reads CATSRADEQFF. The CDR3 DNA reads TGTGCCACCAGCAGGGCCGATGAGCAGTTCTTC. Full variable domain (remainder filled in from reference TRBV15 and TRBJ2-1): DAMVIQNPRYQVTQFGKPVTLSCSQTLNHNVMYWYQQKSSQAPKLLFHYYDKDFNNEADTPDNFQSRRPNTSFCFLDIRSPGLGDTAMYLCATSRADEQFFGPGTRLTVL.

A single count supports this clone. The J gene is TRBJ2-7, the V gene TRBV27; 11 bases match TRBD1. The germline gives CDR1 MNHEY, CDR2 SMNVEV (reference sequence). The CDR3 is 15 amino acids. Germline trimming cut 6 bases from V and 4 bases from J; bases unmatched to any gene: 8. Here the CDR3 reads CASSPADRGRYEQYF. The CDR3 nucleotides read TGTGCCAGCAGCCCAGCGGACAGGGGGCGGTACGAGCAGTACTTC.

The J gene is TRBJ2-4, the V gene TRBV2; no definite D call. The CDR3 loop spans 13 amino acids. Per the germline V gene, CDR1 is SNHLY and CDR2 is FYNNEI. Trimming cost V 3 bases and J 1 base, with 4 bases left between them. The CDR3 nucleotides are TGTGCCAGCAGTGACGAGGCCAAAAACATTCAGTACTTC. Translating gives CASSDEAKNIQYF. The variable domain in full, with the rest retrieved from reference TRBV2 and TRBJ2-4, is EPEVTQTPSHQVTQMGQEVILRCVPISNHLYFYWYRQILGQKVEFLVSFYNNEISEKSEIFDDQFSVERPDGSNFTLKIRSTKLEDSAMYFCASSDEAKNIQYFGAGTRLSVL.

A single count supports this clone. The chain is built from TRBV6-6 and TRBJ2-1; D is undetermined. Germline assignment: CDR1 MNHNY and CDR2 SVGAGI (reference sequence). The CDR3 contains 15 residues. Trimming removed 0 bases at V and 5 bases at J, with 11 bases between. The CDR3 sequence is CASSYSIQADNEQFF. The CDR3 nucleotides read TGTGCCAGCAGTTACTCGATCCAGGCGGACAATGAGCAGTTCTTC.

The chain uses TRBV28 and TRBJ2-7; D possibly corresponds to TRBD1 (5 bases). Germline V gene sequence: CDR1 MDHEN, CDR2 SYDVKM. Trimming removed 2 bases from V and 2 bases from J, with 13 bases in between. CDR3 length: 15 amino acids. The CDR3 here is CASSLRAGRAYEQYF. CDR3 nucleotide sequence: TGTGCCAGCAGTTTAAGGGCAGGGCGAGCCTACGAGCAGTACTTC.

The rearrangement uses TRBV6-5 and TRBJ1-5, with D possibly being TRBD1 (5 bases). Trimming cost V 6 bases and J 6 bases, with 18 bases left between them. There are 15 residues in the CDR3. Germline V gives CDR1 MNHEY, CDR2 SVGAGI. This CDR3 is CASRRSGGSGQPQHF. The CDR3 bases are TGTGCCAGCAGGCGAAGCGGGGGAAGCGGTCAGCCCCAGCATTTT.

In DNA, the CDR3 is TGTGCCTGGACTAAAAGACAGGGACCCTACAATGAGCAGTTCTTC. Encoded protein: CAWTKRQGPYNEQFF. This chain uses TRBV30 with TRBJ2-1; 7 bases line up with TRBD1. The CDR3 extends over 15 amino acids. The V and J ends lost 4 bases and 2 bases, in that order; junction bases with no gene match: 8. Germline values: CDR1 GTSNPN, CDR2 SVGIG (reference sequence).

V and J are TRBV21-1 and TRBJ2-3; the D call in the table, TRBD1, was not verified against the DNA. TRBV21-1 counts as a pseudogene. The CDR3 is 17 residues long. The CDR3 sequence: CASSWFGGQQGTDTQYF. Written as DNA, the CDR3 is TGTGCCAGCAGCTGGTTTGGGGGACAGCAAGGCACAGATACGCAGTATTTT.

The rearrangement joins TRBV18 to TRBJ2-7; D uncertain. CDR1 and CDR2 from the germline V gene are KGHSH and LQKENI. There are 13 residues in the CDR3. V was cut by 3 bases and J by 3 bases, with 9 bases left in between. CDR3: CASSPNFGYEQYF. For the CDR3, the DNA is TGTGCCAGCTCACCGAATTTCGGCTACGAGCAGTACTTC. Full variable domain (missing parts from reference TRBV18 and TRBJ2-7): NAGVMQNPRHLVRRRGQEARLRCSPMKGHSHVYWYRQLPEEGLKFMVYLQKENIIDESGMPKERFSAEFPKEGPSILRIQQVVRGDSAAYFCASSPNFGYEQYFGPGTRLTVT.

This clone was seen only once. The genes are TRBV7-2 and TRBJ2-6; 8 bases map to TRBD2. The V and J ends lost 2 bases and 2 bases, in that order; junction bases with no gene match: 8. CDR1 and CDR2 from the germline V gene are SGHTA and FQGNSA. The CDR3 loop spans 18 amino acids. The CDR3 loop reads CASSLNLGRGTGANVLTF. As DNA, the CDR3 is TGTGCCAGCAGCTTAAATCTCGGGAGGGGAACTGGGGCCAACGTCCTGACTTTC. The whole variable domain, filled in from reference TRBV7-2 and TRBJ2-6, reads GAGVSQSPSNKVTEKGKDVELRCDPISGHTALYWYRQSLGQGLEFLIYFQGNSAPDKSGLPSDRFSAERTGGSVSTLTIQRTQQEDSAVYLCASSLNLGRGTGANVLTFGAGSRLTVL.

This chain joins TRBV7-9 and TRBJ1-2; 7 nucleotides match TRBD1. The CDR3 spans 18 residues. Unmatched junction bases numbered 14, after V lost 3 bases and J lost 1 base. The germline CDR1 and CDR2 sequences are SEHNR and FQNEAQ (reference sequence). In DNA, the CDR3 is TGTGCCAGCAGCTTCGGGAGGGACAGCGCGATTCGTAACTATGGCTACACCTTC. Residues: CASSFGRDSAIRNYGYTF.

The chain has TRBV7-3 and TRBJ2-7; D is possibly TRBD2 (6 bases). Germline values: CDR1 SGHTA, CDR2 FQGTGA. This CDR3 is 14 amino acids long. V lost 7 bases, J lost 6 bases, and 19 bases lay in between. The CDR3 DNA sequence: TGTGCCAGCATGTGCCGGGGGTCAGGGTCCGAGCAGTACTTC. The encoded protein is CASMCRGSGSEQYF.

The chain is built from TRBV9 and TRBJ2-1, with D tentatively TRBD2 (6 bases). CDR3 length: 17 residues. V was trimmed by 2 bases and J by 5 bases, leaving 20 bases between them. Germline assignment: CDR1 SGDLS and CDR2 YYNGEE. For the CDR3, the DNA is TGTGCCAGCAGCGTCCACGTTTCGACCGGGACTGACAATGAGCAGTTCTTC. The encoded protein is CASSVHVSTGTDNEQFF. Full variable domain (outside the CDR3, taken from reference TRBV9 and TRBJ2-1): DSGVTQTPKHLITATGQRVTLRCSPRSGDLSVYWYQQSLDQGLQFLIQYYNGEERAKGNILERFSAQQFPDLHSELNLSSLELGDSALYFCASSVHVSTGTDNEQFFGPGTRLTVL.

The chain joins TRBV4-1 to TRBJ1-2, with a weak D call TRBD1 (5 bases). Germline values: CDR1 MGHRA, CDR2 YSYEKL. V dropped 1 base and J dropped 2 bases, with 5 bases sitting between them. This CDR3 contains 13 residues. The CDR3 region is CASSQGGNYGYTF. CDR3 DNA: TGCGCCAGCAGCCAAGGGGGGAACTATGGCTACACCTTC.

V is TRBV9 and J is TRBJ2-2, with 11 bases identical to TRBD2. Germline V lookup: CDR1 SGDLS, CDR2 YYNGEE. The CDR3 has 17 amino acids. The ends lost 3 bases at V and 6 bases at J; junction bases unmatched: 10. The CDR3 region has the DNA TGTGCCAGCAGCGGGACGATAGCGGGAGGGTACCCCGGGGAGCTGTTTTTT. This encodes CASSGTIAGGYPGELFF.

The J gene is TRBJ2-7, the V gene TRBV13; D uncertain. The CDR3 contains 13 residues. V lost 5 bases and J 4 bases, leaving 12 bases between the germline ends. From germline, CDR1 is PRHDT and CDR2 FYEKMQ (reference sequence). CDR3 sequence (DNA): TGTGCCAGCAGCCGAGGCATAGGATACGAGCAGTACTTC. It is translated as CASSRGIGYEQYF.